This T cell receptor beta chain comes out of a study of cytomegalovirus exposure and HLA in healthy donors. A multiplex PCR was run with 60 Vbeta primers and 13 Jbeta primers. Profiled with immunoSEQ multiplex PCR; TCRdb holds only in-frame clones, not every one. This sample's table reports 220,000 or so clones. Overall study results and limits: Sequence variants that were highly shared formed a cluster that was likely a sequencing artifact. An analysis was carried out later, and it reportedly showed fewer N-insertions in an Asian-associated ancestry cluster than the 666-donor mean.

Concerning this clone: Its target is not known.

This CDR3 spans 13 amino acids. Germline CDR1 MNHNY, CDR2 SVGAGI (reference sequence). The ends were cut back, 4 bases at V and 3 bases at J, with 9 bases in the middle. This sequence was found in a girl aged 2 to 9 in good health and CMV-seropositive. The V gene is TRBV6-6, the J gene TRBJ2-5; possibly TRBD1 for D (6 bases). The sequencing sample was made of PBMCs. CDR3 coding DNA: TGTGCCAGCAGTTTGAGGGGGAAAGAGACCCAGTACTTC. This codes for CASSLRGKETQYF.